Presented here are 3 T cell receptor beta chains from one specimen sequenced in a study of cytomegalovirus exposure and HLA in healthy donors. PCR involved 60 Vbeta and 13 Jbeta primers. Data came from immunoSEQ multiplex PCR; TCRdb stores just in-frame clones and leaves some out. This sample yields 150,000 to 250,000 clones, of which around 78% are seen a single time; 1.5% to 2% belongs to the top ten. The sample was PBMCs. Receptor source: a man in his thirties or forties in good health and CMV-seronegative.

This clone was counted only a few times. The chain recombines TRBV2 with TRBJ1-2; D gene uncertain. Germline V gives CDR1 SNHLY, CDR2 FYNNEI. The length of the CDR3 is 17 residues. Trimming took off 2 bases at V and 1 base at J, with 17 bases between the two ends. CDR3 in amino acids: CASSETGWGDFNYGYTF. DNA for the CDR3: TGTGCCAGCAGTGAAACGGGATGGGGTGATTTTAACTATGGCTACACCTTC.

Here the CDR3 reads CASSLAGGRLETQYF. The DNA for the CDR3 is TGTGCCAGCAGCTTAGCGGGAGGGCGTCTGGAGACCCAGTACTTC. The V gene is TRBV7-3, the J gene TRBJ2-5, with 9 bases aligning to TRBD2. This CDR3 region has 15 residues. Germline values: CDR1 SGHTA, CDR2 FQGTGA. V was clipped by 2 bases and J by 5 bases; unmatched bases: 6. The full variable domain, with the rest looked up from reference TRBV7-3 and TRBJ2-5, is GAGVSQTPSNKVTEKGKYVELRCDPISGHTALYWYRQSLGQGPEFLIYFQGTGAADDSGLPNDRFFAVRPEGSVSTLKIQRTERGDSAVYLCASSLAGGRLETQYFGPGTRLLVL.

The gene calls are TRBV7-2 and TRBJ2-3, with D unresolved. The CDR3 loop spans 15 amino acids. From germline, CDR1 is SGHTA and CDR2 FQGNSA. The V end was cut by 1 base, the J end by 6 bases, with 14 bases between. Written as DNA, the CDR3 is TGTGCCAGCAGCTTAGTGCGGCCACCAAGGGATACGCAGTATTTT. Translating gives CASSLVRPPRDTQYF. Using reference TRBV7-2 and TRBJ2-3 for the parts outside the CDR3, the full variable domain is GAGVSQSPSNKVTEKGKDVELRCDPISGHTALYWYRQSLGQGLEFLIYFQGNSAPDKSGLPSDRFSAERTGGSVSTLTIQRTQQEDSAVYLCASSLVRPPRDTQYFGPGTRLTVL.